This T cell receptor (beta chain) was observed in a study of early stage breast cancer tumors. In the study overall: Most of the 16 invasive tumors were ER+, PR+ and HER2-. Samples were sequenced at approximately 9.5-fold average coverage.

On this clone: No antigen is known for it.

Sequenced by immunoSEQ multiplex PCR; TCRdb stores in-frame clones only, minus some. The repertoire holds fewer than 90,000 clones, with 65% to 85% as singletons. CDR1 is LNHNV and CDR2 is YYDKDF in the germline V gene (reference sequence). V lost 3 bases, J lost 6 bases, and 4 bases stayed unmatched. The CDR3 contains 15 residues. The study's findings and limits: Chain pairing and CD4, CD8 or FOXP3 expression were not captured.

Material for sequencing was blood. V usage is TRBV15 and J usage is TRBJ1-3; 11 bases are shared with TRBD1. The source is a person between 55 and 69 years old with breast cancer. The CDR3 DNA is TGTGCCACCAGCAGTTGGACAGGGGGCGAAAACACCATATATTTT. It encodes CATSSWTGGENTIYF. Supplemented by reference TRBV15 and TRBJ1-3, the full variable domain reads DAMVIQNPRYQVTQFGKPVTLSCSQTLNHNVMYWYQQKSSQAPKLLFHYYDKDFNNEADTPDNFQSRRPNTSFCFLDIRSPGLGDTAMYLCATSSWTGGENTIYFGEGSWLTVV.